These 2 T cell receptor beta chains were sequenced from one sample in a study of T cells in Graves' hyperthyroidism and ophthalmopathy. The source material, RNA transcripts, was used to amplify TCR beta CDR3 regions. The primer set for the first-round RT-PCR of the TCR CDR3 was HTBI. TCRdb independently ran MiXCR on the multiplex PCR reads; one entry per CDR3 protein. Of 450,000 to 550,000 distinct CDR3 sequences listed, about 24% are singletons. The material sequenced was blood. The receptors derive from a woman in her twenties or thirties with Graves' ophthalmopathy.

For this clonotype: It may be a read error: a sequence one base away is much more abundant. DNA for the CDR3: TGTGCCGGCAGCCCACTGGGTCTCTACGAGCAGTACTTC. Amino acid sequence: CAGSPLGLYEQYF. This rearrangement joins TRBV7-9 to TRBJ2-7, with D unresolved. Per germline, CDR1 SEHNR and CDR2 FQNEAQ (reference sequence). The CDR3 is 13 residues long.

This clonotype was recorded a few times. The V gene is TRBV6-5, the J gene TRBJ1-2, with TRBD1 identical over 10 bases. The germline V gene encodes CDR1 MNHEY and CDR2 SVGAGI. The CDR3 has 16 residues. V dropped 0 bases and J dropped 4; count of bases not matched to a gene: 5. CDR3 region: CASSYSRTGGSYGYTF. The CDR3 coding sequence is TGTGCCAGCAGTTACTCCCGGACAGGGGGAAGCTATGGCTACACCTTC.